This T cell receptor beta chain appears in the sequencing data of a study of OX40 agonist ivuxolimab in advanced cancers. Whole-study context: Participants averaged approximately 65 years of age (range roughly 20 to 90) and were about 85% male.

Excluded were patients having autoimmune disease history or systemic immunosuppression. Sequencing used immunoSEQ multiplex PCR; TCRdb keeps in-frame clones, though not all of them. This sample has 30,000 or so clones, with 85% to 95% found just once. This specimen was CD4+ or CD8+ T cells sorted from blood, taken in a trial of the OX40 agonist ivuxolimab. The clonotype originates from an adult with an advanced solid tumor such as melanoma, head and neck, liver or kidney cancer.

CDR3 sequence: CASSLVVNTEAFF. CDR3 DNA: TGCGCCAGCAGCTTGGTTGTGAACACTGAAGCTTTCTTT. The V gene is TRBV5-1, the J gene TRBJ1-1; D remains ambiguous. CDR1 and CDR2 from the germline V gene are SGHRS and YFSETQ. The CDR3 contains 13 residues. V was cut by 0 bases and J by 0 bases, with 3 bases left in between.